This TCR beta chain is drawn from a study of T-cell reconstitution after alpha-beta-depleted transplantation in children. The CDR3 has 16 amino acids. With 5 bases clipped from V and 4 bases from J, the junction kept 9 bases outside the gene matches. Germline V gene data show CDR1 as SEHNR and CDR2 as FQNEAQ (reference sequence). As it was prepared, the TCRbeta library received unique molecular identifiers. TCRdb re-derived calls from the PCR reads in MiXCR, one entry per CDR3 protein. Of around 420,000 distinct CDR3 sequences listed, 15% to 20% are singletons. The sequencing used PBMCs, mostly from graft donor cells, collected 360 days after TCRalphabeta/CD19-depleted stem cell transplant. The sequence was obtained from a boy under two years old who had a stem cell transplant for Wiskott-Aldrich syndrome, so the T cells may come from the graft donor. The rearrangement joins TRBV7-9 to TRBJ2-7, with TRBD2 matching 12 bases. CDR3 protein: CASSGSTSGSYYEQYF. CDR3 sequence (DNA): TGTGCCAGCAGCGGGTCGACTAGCGGGAGTTATTACGAGCAGTACTTC.